The 5 T cell receptor beta chains presented below share a single source sample, sequenced in a study of blood T cell repertoires in COVID-19. Clones were read by immunoSEQ multiplex PCR, and TCRdb kept only the in-frame ones, dropping some. This sample has about 200,000 clones, with nearly 90% found just once. The source material was peripheral blood. The source is a man aged 45 to 65 with COVID-19, enrolled during active disease.

The genes are TRBV18 and TRBJ2-5, with 14 nucleotides matching TRBD2. Per the germline V gene, CDR1 is KGHSH and CDR2 is LQKENI. The V segment lost 3 bases and the J segment 7 bases; nucleotides outside the gene matches: 19. The CDR3 is 20 residues long. The CDR3 sequence: CASSPGTSGGNSATPMTQYF. CDR3 in DNA: TGTGCCAGCTCACCGGGGACTAGCGGGGGAAATTCCGCCACCCCAATGACCCAGTACTTC.

The V call is TRBV19, the J call TRBJ1-3, with TRBD1 identical over 8 bases. Trimming removed 2 bases from V and 4 bases from J; junction bases left unmatched: 7. CDR1 is LNHDA, CDR2 SQIVND, per germline (reference sequence). The CDR3 consists of 16 residues. Here the CDR3 DNA reads TGTGCCAGTAGTATACCAGGACAGGGATCCGGAAACACCATATATTTT. Translating it yields CASSIPGQGSGNTIYF.

In DNA form, the CDR3 reads TGCAGTGCTAGTACTCAGGGGCTTCAAGAGACCCAGTACTTC. This translates into CSASTQGLQETQYF. The chain has TRBV20-1 and TRBJ2-5, with D maybe TRBD1 (6 bases). Germline CDR1 and CDR2: DFQATT and SNEGSKA (reference sequence). The CDR3 has 14 amino acids. Trimming left V 3 bases short and J 2 bases short, with 13 bases between.

V gene TRBV10-3 combines with J gene TRBJ2-7, with 9 bases fitting TRBD1. The V and J ends lost 6 bases and 2 bases, in that order; junction bases with no gene match: 5. The germline V gene encodes CDR1 ENHRY and CDR2 SYGVKD. The CDR3 loop spans 14 amino acids. CDR3 nucleotides: TGTGCCATCAGCGGGACAGGGTGGCCCTACGAGCAGTACTTC. Amino acid sequence: CAISGTGWPYEQYF.

V is TRBV27 and J is TRBJ2-7, with D maybe TRBD2 (6 bases). CDR1 and CDR2 from the germline V gene are MNHEY and SMNVEV (reference sequence). With 6 bases removed from V and 4 bases from J, the gap between germline ends came to 16 bases. The length of the CDR3 is 14 residues. The CDR3 sequence is CASSPFGGLYEQYF. The CDR3 DNA sequence: TGTGCCAGCAGCCCCTTCGGCGGACTATACGAGCAGTACTTC.